This is a list of T cell receptor beta chains from one sample in a study of blood T cell repertoires in COVID-19. Only in-frame clones appear in the TCRdb table, and some are missing; sequencing was by immunoSEQ multiplex PCR. The sample lists about 160,000 clones, about 88% occurring once. Sequencing used PBMCs or T cells enriched from blood (not recorded which). Every receptor here comes from a woman in her 50s who had recovered from COVID-19. CDR3s include the opening cysteine and the closing phenylalanine or tryptophan. Each record gives: J gene, V gene, D gene, clone size, CDR3 protein, CDR3 DNA. The D gene is left open where the match is weak. Clone size, where shown, is once, few, many, or a class for clones that have expanded.

>TRBJ2-5|TRBV11-3|TRBD1|once
CASSPGTGVREETQYF
TGTGCCAGCAGCCCCGGGACAGGGGTGCGGGAAGAGACCCAGTACTTC
>TRBJ2-1|TRBV6-2/TRBV6-3|TRBD2|few
CASSYSPGRVAAYNEQFF
TGTGCCAGCAGTTACTCCCCGGGGAGGGTAGCGGCCTACAATGAGCAGTTCTTC
>TRBJ1-2|TRBV24-1|TRBD1|NA
CATSDPGQGNYGYTF
TGTGCCACCAGTGACCCTGGACAGGGGAACTATGGCTACACCTTC
>TRBJ1-2|TRBV6-5|NA|NA
CASGLQANYGYTF
TGTGCCAGCGGACTCCAAGCTAACTATGGCTACACCTTC
>TRBJ2-7|TRBV10-1|TRBD2|NA
CASSEICRDREGWASGRSYEQYF
TGCGCCAGCAGTGAAATATGTAGGGACAGGGAAGGTTGGGCTAGCGGGAGGTCCTACGAGCAGTACTTC
>TRBJ1-4|TRBV6-5|NA|NA
CASSYRPALRNEKLFF
TGTGCCAGCAGTTACAGGCCAGCCCTCAGGAATGAAAAACTGTTTTTT
>TRBJ1-4|TRBV5-1|TRBD1|NA
CASSSGTVEKLFF
TGCGCCAGCAGCTCCGGGACAGTAGAAAAACTGTTTTTT
>TRBJ1-6|TRBV3-1/TRBV3-2|NA|NA
CASSPSGAGSSYNSPLHF
TGTGCCAGCAGCCCATCAGGGGCAGGGAGCTCCTATAATTCACCCCTCCACTTT
>TRBJ1-1|TRBV7-9|NA|NA
CASRGENTEAFF
TGTGCCAGCAGAGGGGAGAACACTGAAGCTTTCTTT
>TRBJ2-5|TRBV7-9|NA|NA
CASTLGWQGETQYF
TGTGCCAGCACCTTAGGGTGGCAGGGGGAGACCCAGTACTTC
>TRBJ2-3|TRBV18|TRBD2|NA
CASSTRTSGSPDTQYF
TGTGCCAGCTCAACACGGACTAGCGGGAGCCCAGATACGCAGTATTTT
>TRBJ1-3|TRBV30|NA|NA
CAWSGQSFSGNTIYF
TGTGCCTGGAGTGGTCAGTCCTTCTCTGGAAACACCATATATTTT
>TRBJ1-4|TRBV5-1|NA|NA
CASSPQGSATNEKLFF
TGCGCCAGCAGCCCACAGGGAAGTGCAACTAATGAAAAACTGTTTTTT
>TRBJ1-4|TRBV3-1/TRBV3-2|NA|NA
CASSQEGPTWEEKLFF
TGTGCCAGCAGCCAAGAAGGGCCCACCTGGGAGGAAAAACTGTTTTTT
>TRBJ2-2|TRBV6-2/TRBV6-3|TRBD2|NA
CASSYSQGRVLAGTGELFF
TGTGCCAGCAGTTACTCCCAGGGAAGAGTGCTAGCGGGAACCGGGGAGCTGTTTTTT
>TRBJ1-1|TRBV29-1|NA|NA
CSVRPGTEAFF
TGCAGCGTGAGGCCGGGGACTGAAGCTTTCTTT
>TRBJ2-5|TRBV24-1|NA|NA
CATSAGSGREETQYF
TGTGCCACCAGTGCAGGGAGCGGGCGTGAAGAGACCCAGTACTTC
>TRBJ2-2|TRBV7-2|NA|NA
CASSLVGRAKTGELFF
TGTGCCAGCAGCTTAGTTGGGCGGGCTAAAACCGGGGAGCTGTTTTTT
>TRBJ2-3|TRBV2|NA|NA
CASSPSGSYTDTQYF
TGTGCCAGCAGCCCAAGCGGGTCCTACACAGATACGCAGTATTTT
>TRBJ2-2|TRBV30|NA|NA
CAWSLTVNTGELFF
TGTGCCTGGAGTTTGACAGTGAACACCGGGGAGCTGTTTTTT
>TRBJ2-5|TRBV5-1|NA|NA
CASKRQTYQETQYF
TGCGCCAGCAAGAGACAGACCTACCAAGAGACCCAGTACTTC
>TRBJ2-7|TRBV5-4|NA|NA
CASSLDTGESYEQYF
TGTGCCAGCAGCTTGGATACGGGGGAGTCCTACGAGCAGTACTTC